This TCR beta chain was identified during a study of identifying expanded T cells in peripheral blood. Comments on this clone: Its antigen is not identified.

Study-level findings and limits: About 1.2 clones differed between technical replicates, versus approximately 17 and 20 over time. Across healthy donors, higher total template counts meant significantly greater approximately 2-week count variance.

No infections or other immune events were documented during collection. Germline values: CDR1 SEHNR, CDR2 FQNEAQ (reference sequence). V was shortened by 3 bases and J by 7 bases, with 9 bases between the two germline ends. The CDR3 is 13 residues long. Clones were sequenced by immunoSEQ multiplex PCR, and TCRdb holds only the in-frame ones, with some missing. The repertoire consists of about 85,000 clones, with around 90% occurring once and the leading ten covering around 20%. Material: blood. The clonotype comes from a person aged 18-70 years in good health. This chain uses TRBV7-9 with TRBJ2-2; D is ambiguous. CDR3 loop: CASSFSSGGELFF. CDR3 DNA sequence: TGTGCCAGCAGCTTCTCGTCGGGCGGGGAGCTGTTTTTT.